The clone carrying this T cell receptor (beta chain) was observed a handful of times. Study processing details: Amplification with reference gene primers provided the estimates of nucleated cell counts. Generated by immunoSEQ multiplex PCR, the TCRdb table keeps only in-frame clones and is missing some. The V and J calls and clone size were taken over from that table, and D and trimming were inferred from the DNA. Here the sample spans over 150,000 clones, less than 85% being singletons. This sample stems from a study of blood T cell repertoires in COVID-19. Study background: Acute and convalescent COVID-19 specimens originated in the United States, Italy and Spain. T cells, B-cell-depleted T cells, or PBMCs provided the cDNA or gDNA that served as material.

The sequenced sample was peripheral blood. The sequence came from a human donor in a cohort sampled during active COVID-19.

CDR3 amino acids: CASSVSNRGLNQPQHF. Here the CDR3 DNA reads TGTGCCAGCAGCGTTAGTAACAGGGGGCTCAATCAGCCCCAGCATTTT. The chain is built from TRBV7-2 and TRBJ1-5, with 9 bases identical to TRBD1. This CDR3 comprises 16 residues. The J segment lost 3 bases and the V segment lost 5 bases, leaving 8 bases of the junction unmatched. Germline loops: CDR1 SGHTA, CDR2 FQGNSA. Drawing the rest from reference TRBV7-2 and TRBJ1-5, the complete variable domain is GAGVSQSPSNKVTEKGKDVELRCDPISGHTALYWYRQSLGQGLEFLIYFQGNSAPDKSGLPSDRFSAERTGGSVSTLTIQRTQQEDSAVYLCASSVSNRGLNQPQHFGDGTRLSIL.